This T cell receptor (beta chain) was captured by sequencing in a study of CD8 T cells in ankylosing spondylitis. Study-level results: Before this, some motif variants had been reported in reactive arthritis synovial fluid and blood.

The V end lost 2 bases, the J end lost 4 bases, and 10 bases lay between the germline ends. Germline V lookup: CDR1 SGHVS, CDR2 FNYEAQ. The CDR3 has 14 amino acids. In TCRdb, the 5' RACE reads were re-called with MiXCR into one record per CDR3 protein. The sample includes 230,000 or so distinct CDR3 sequences, about 24% of them seen just once. Comment on this clonotype: Antigen specificity is unknown.

The gene calls are TRBV7-6 and TRBJ2-3, with TRBD1 as a possible D gene (6 bases). What was sequenced was blood, either unsorted or a sorted T cell fraction (not recorded which). This TCR came from a male donor with ankylosing spondylitis or in good health (not recorded which). The chain's CDR3 is CASSLQGWADTQYF. The CDR3 coding sequence is TGTGCCAGCAGCTTACAGGGGTGGGCAGATACGCAGTATTTT.